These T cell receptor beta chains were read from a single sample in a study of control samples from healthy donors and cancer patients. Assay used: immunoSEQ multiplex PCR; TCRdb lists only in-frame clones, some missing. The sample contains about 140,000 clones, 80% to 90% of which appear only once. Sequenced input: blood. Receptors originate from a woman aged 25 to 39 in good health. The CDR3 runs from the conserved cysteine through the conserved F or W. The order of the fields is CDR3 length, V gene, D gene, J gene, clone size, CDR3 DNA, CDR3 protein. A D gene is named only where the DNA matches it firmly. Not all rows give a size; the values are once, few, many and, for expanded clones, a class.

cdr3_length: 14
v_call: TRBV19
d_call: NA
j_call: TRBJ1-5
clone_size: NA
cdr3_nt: TGTGCCAGTAGTACACATAATAGCAATCAGCCCCAGCATTTT
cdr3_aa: CASSTHNSNQPQHF

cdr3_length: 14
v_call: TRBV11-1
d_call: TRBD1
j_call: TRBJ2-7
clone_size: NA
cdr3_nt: TGTGCCAGCAGCAGGGGACAGGGAATCTACGAGCAGTACTTC
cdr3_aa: CASSRGQGIYEQYF

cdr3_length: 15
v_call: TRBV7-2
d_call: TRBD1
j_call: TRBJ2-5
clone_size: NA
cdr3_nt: TGTGCCAGCAGCTCGACCAACGACAGGGGAGGGACCCAGTACTTC
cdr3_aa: CASSSTNDRGGTQYF

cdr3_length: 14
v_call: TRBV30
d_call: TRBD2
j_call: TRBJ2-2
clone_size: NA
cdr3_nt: TGTGCCTTCGCGGGACTAGCGGTCACCGGGGAGCTGTTTTTT
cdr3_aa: CAFAGLAVTGELFF

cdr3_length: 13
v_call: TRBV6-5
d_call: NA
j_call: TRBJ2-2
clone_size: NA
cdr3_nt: TGTGCCAGCAGGGCGCTCCTCACCGGGGAGCTGTTTTTT
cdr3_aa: CASRALLTGELFF

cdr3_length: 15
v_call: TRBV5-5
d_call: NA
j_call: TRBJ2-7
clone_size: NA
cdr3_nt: TGTGCCAGCAGGCCGTATGGCGGGACTTTCTACGAGCAGTACTTC
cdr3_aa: CASRPYGGTFYEQYF

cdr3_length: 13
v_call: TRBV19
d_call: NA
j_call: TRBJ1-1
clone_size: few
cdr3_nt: TGTGCCAGCCAGGACAGATGGAACACTGAAGCTTTCTTT
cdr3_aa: CASQDRWNTEAFF

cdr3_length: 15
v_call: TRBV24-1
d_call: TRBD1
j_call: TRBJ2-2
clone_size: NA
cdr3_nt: TGTGCCACCAGTGATCCAGGGGGACCCACCGGGGAGCTGTTTTTT
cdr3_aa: CATSDPGGPTGELFF

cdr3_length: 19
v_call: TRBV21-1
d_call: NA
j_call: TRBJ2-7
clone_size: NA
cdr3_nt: TGTGCCAGCAGCTATCGTCCGGGGACAGGGGATCGAAGCTCCTACGAGCAGTACTTC
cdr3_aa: CASSYRPGTGDRSSYEQYF

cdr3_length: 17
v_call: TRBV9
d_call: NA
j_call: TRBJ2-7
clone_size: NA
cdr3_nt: TGTGCCAGCAGCGTAGGAGGGGACGGATTCAGCTCCTACGAGCAGTACTTC
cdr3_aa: CASSVGGDGFSSYEQYF

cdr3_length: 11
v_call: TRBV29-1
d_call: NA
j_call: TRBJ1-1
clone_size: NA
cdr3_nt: TGCAGCGCAGAAATACGGGGTCAAAATTTCTTT
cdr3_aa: CSAEIRGQNFF

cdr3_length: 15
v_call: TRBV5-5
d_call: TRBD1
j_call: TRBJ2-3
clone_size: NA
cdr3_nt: TGTGCCAGCAGCCGGACAGGGGTGCATGCAGATACGCAGTATTTT
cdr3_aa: CASSRTGVHADTQYF

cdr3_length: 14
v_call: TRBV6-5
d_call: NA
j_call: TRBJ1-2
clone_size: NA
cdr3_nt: TGTGCCAGCAGGGAGGTCCCCTCCGGGAATGGCTACACCTTC
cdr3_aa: CASREVPSGNGYTF

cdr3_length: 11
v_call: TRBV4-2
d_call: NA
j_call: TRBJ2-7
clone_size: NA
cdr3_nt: TGTGCCAGCAGCCAAGGGCACGAGCAGTACTTC
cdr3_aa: CASSQGHEQYF

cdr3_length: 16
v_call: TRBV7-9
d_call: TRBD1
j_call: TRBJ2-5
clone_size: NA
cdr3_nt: TGTGCCAGCAGTTGTTACCGGGACAGAGACCAAGAGACCCAGTACTTC
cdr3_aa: CASSCYRDRDQETQYF

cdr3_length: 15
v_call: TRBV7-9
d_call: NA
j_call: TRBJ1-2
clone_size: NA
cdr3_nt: TGTGCCAGCAGCTCGTTCCCGACCGAACTCCAGGGCTACACCTTC
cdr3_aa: CASSSFPTELQGYTF

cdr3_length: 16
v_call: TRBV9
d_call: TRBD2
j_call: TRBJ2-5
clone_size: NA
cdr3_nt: TGTGCCAGCAGCGTAGGGCCAGCGGGAGAATCTGAGACCCAGTACTTC
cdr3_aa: CASSVGPAGESETQYF

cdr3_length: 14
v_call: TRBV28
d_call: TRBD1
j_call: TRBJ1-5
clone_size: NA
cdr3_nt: TGTGCCAGCAGTTTAAGCAGGGGGATTCAGCCCCAGCATTTT
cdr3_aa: CASSLSRGIQPQHF

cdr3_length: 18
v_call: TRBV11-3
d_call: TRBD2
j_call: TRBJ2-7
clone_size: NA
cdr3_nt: TGTGCCAGCAGCTTAGGCCCGACTAGCGGGAGTACCACCTACGAGCAGTACTTC
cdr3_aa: CASSLGPTSGSTTYEQYF

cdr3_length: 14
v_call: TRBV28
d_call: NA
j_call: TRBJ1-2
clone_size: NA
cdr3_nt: TGTGCCAGCAGTGGGGAGGGGGGCTACTATGGCTACACCTTC
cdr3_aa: CASSGEGGYYGYTF

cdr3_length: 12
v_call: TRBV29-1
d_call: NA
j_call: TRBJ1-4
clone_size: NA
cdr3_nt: TGCAGCGTTGACATAGCCGGGGAAAAACTGTTTTTT
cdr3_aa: CSVDIAGEKLFF

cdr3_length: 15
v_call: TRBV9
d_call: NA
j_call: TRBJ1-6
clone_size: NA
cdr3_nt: TGTGCCAGCAGCGTAGATAGGGGCCGTAATTCACCCCTCCACTTT
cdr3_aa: CASSVDRGRNSPLHF

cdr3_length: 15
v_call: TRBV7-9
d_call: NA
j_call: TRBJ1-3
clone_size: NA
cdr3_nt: TGTGCCAGCAGTCAAGACAGTAGCTCTGGAAACACCATATATTTT
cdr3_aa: CASSQDSSSGNTIYF

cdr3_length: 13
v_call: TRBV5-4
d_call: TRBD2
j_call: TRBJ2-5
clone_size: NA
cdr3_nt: TGTGCCAGCAGCATGGGACTAGCCGAGACCCAGTACTTC
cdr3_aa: CASSMGLAETQYF

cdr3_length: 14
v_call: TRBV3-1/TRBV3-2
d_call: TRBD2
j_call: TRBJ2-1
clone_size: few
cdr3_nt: TGTGCCAGCAATAGGGGACTAGCATACAATGAGCAGTTCTTC
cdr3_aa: CASNRGLAYNEQFF

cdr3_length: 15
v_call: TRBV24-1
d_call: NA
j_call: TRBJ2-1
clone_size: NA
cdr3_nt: TGTGCCACCAGTGATCCGGGACAATCCACCAATGAGCAGTTCTTC
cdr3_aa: CATSDPGQSTNEQFF

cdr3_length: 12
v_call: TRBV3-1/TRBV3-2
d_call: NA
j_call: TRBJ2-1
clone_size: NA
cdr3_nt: TGTGCCAGCAGCCCCTTGAGTCGGGAGCAGTTCTTC
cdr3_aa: CASSPLSREQFF

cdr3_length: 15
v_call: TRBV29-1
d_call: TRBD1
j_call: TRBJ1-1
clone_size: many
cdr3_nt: TGCAGCGTCCCGGGACAGGGAACCTGGGGCACTGAAGCTTTCTTT
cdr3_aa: CSVPGQGTWGTEAFF

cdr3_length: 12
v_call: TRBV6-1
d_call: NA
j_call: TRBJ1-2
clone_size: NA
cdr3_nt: TGTGCCAGCAGTGACCCTCAGTATGGCTACACCTTC
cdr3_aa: CASSDPQYGYTF

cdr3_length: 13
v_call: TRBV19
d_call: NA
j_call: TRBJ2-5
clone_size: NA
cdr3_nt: TGTGCCACTGAGGGTTTTAAGGGAGAGACCCAGTACTTC
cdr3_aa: CATEGFKGETQYF

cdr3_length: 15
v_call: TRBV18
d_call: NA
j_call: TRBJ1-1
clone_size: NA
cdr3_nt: TGTGCCAGCTCACCAAACACGGTTTCGAACACTGAAGCTTTCTTT
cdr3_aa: CASSPNTVSNTEAFF

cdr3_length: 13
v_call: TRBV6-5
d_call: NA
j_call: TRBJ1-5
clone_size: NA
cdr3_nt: TGTGCCAGCACCGTCGGCAAGAATCAGCCCCAGCATTTT
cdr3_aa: CASTVGKNQPQHF

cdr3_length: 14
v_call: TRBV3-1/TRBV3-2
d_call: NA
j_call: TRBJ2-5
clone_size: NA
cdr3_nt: TGTGCCAGCAGCCAAGACCCCATACAAGAGACCCAGTACTTC
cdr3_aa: CASSQDPIQETQYF

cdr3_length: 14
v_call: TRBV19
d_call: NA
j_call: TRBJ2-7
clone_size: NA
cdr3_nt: TGTGCCAGTAGTATAGGGAGAGGGAACAACGAGCAGTACTTC
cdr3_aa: CASSIGRGNNEQYF

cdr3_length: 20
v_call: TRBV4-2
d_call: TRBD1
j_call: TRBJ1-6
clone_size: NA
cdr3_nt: TGTGCCAGCAGCCAAGATTTGGAGAGTCTGGGACAGGGAAGGAATTCACCCCTCCACTTT
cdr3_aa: CASSQDLESLGQGRNSPLHF

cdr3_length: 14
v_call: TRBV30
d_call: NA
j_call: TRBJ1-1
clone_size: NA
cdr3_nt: TGTGCCTGGAGTGTACGGACCTTGAACACTGAAGCTTTCTTT
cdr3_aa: CAWSVRTLNTEAFF

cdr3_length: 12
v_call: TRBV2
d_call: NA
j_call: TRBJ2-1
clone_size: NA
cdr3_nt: TGTGCCAGCAGTGGGTCGGAGATTGAGCAGTTCTTC
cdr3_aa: CASSGSEIEQFF

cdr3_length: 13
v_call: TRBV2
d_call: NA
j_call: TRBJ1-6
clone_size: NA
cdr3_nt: TGTGCCAGCAGTGGACAGAAAGAGTCACCCCTCCACTTT
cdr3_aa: CASSGQKESPLHF

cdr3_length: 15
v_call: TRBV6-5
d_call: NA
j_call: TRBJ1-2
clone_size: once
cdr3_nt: TGTGCCAGCAGGGCCCCGGGGGCAGGGGACTATGGCTACACCTTC
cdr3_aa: CASRAPGAGDYGYTF

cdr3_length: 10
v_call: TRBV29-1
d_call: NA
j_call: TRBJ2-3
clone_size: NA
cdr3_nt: TGCAGCGTAGGGGGAGATACGCAGTATTTT
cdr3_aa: CSVGGDTQYF

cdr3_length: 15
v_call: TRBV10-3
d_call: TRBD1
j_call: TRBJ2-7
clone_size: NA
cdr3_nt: TGTGCCATCAGTCCCGGGACAGGGTACTCCTACGAGCAGTACTTC
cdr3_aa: CAISPGTGYSYEQYF

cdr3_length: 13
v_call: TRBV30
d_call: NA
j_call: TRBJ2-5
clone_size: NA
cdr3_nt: TGTGCCTGGAGTTCAGGGTTTGGTGAGACCCAGTACTTC
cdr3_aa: CAWSSGFGETQYF

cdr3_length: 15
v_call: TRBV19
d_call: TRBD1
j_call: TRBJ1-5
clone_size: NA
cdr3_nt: TGTGCCAGTAGACCCCGGGACAGTGCTTCAAGGGGCCAGCATTTT
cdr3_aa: CASRPRDSASRGQHF